This entry is about one TCR beta chain. Its specificity is unknown. Other DNA sequences in the sample encode the same CDR3. This sample was taken from a study of shared clonotypes between healthy human individuals. Study conclusions and caveats: In a few donors, around 4.5% of naive CD4 clonotypes appeared in common.

It was CD45RO-negative cells, positively selected for CCR7, that made up naive CD8 cells, with terminally differentiated effector memory CD45RA+ cells excluded. The germline gives CDR1 SEHNR, CDR2 FQNEAQ (reference sequence). The CDR3 runs 14 residues. Trimming removed 0 bases from V and 2 bases from J; junction bases left unmatched: 1. An even split of each subset's genomic DNA across several immunoSEQ plates was performed. Assay: immunoSEQ multiplex PCR; the TCRdb copy retains only in-frame clones and omits some. This table holds some 1,900,000 clones, over 85% found once. Sequencing was performed on naive CD8+ T cells sorted from blood. The TCR sequence derives from a young man in good health. The chain employs TRBV7-9 and TRBJ2-7; 7 bases align to TRBD2. CDR3 residues: CASSLAGTTYEQYF. In nucleotides, the CDR3 is TGTGCCAGCAGCTTAGCAGGGACTACCTACGAGCAGTACTTC.